Included here is one T cell receptor (beta chain) sequence, with context. Its antigen is undetermined. These data come from a study of STAT3 mutations in large granular lymphocyte leukemia. General study findings and limits: At least one immunodominant TCR beta clonotype appeared in every T-cell large granular lymphocyte leukemia patient.

Germline CDR1 reads MNHEY; CDR2 reads SVGAGI. The V gene lost 2 bases and the J gene lost 8 bases, with 13 bases spanning the gap. The CDR3 is made up of 15 amino acids. Some clones are missing from TCRdb's copy, which holds only in-frame ones; the method was immunoSEQ multiplex PCR. The sample lists several thousand clones, 70% to 90% occurring once. The source is an elderly man with T-cell large granular lymphocyte leukemia. Some clones in this sample may be carry-over from other donors' samples. The sample taken for sequencing was peripheral blood mononuclear cells. The rearrangement links TRBV6-5 to TRBJ1-6, with D uncertain. CDR3 amino acids: CASSYSAREDSPLHF. Here the CDR3 DNA reads TGTGCCAGCAGTTACAGCGCTCGAGAGGATTCACCCCTCCACTTT.